The clone carrying this TCR beta chain has only a few counts. TCRdb re-analysed the RT-PCR reads in MiXCR, keeping a single row per CDR3 protein. The sample gives roughly 940,000 distinct CDR3 sequences, under 20% of which show up once; around 6% is in the top ten. This CDR3 is built from 12 residues. Germline V CDR1 and CDR2: SQVTM, ANQGSEA. Trimming removed 3 bases from V and 6 bases from J, with 9 bases in between. This sample is part of a study of patients and donors after allogeneic stem cell transplantation. The source is a human donor who was either an allogeneic HSCT recipient or a stem cell or donor lymphocyte infusion donor (not recorded which). It is not recorded whose cells these are; they may come from a transplant donor. This rearrangement joins TRBV29-1 to TRBJ2-1; D is possibly TRBD2 (6 bases). The specimen was blood, either unsorted or a sorted T cell fraction (not recorded which). For the CDR3, the DNA is TGCAGCGTTGACGGGGGAGGCAATGAGCAGTTCTTC. It codes for CSVDGGGNEQFF.